This T cell receptor beta chain was identified in a study of blood T cell repertoires in COVID-19. Study-wide context: T cells, B-cell-depleted T cells, or PBMCs supplied cDNA or gDNA.

This clone was observed a handful of times. From germline, CDR1 is SNHLY and CDR2 FYNNEI. The CDR3 has 15 amino acids. The germline V and J ends were trimmed by 1 base and 4 bases, with 8 bases remaining between them. This table comes from immunoSEQ multiplex PCR, and its TCRdb copy is limited to in-frame clones, with some not included. This table holds a few hundred thousand clones, nearly 90% found once. This rearrangement joins TRBV2 to TRBJ2-6; D is perhaps TRBD1 (5 bases). The clonotype originates from a woman in her twenties or thirties with acute or convalescent COVID-19. Sample: peripheral blood. The CDR3 sequence is CASSEGGYGANVLTF. The CDR3, as DNA: TGTGCCAGCAGTGAAGGGGGCTACGGGGCCAACGTCCTGACTTTC.